These 15 T cell receptor beta chains came from one sample sequenced in a study of CD8+CD57+ T cells in acquired aplastic anemia. The TCR beta profiling, which covered VDJ combination and CDR3 sequence, was carried out using genomic DNA as the template. TCRdb re-called the reads with MiXCR, one entry per CDR3 protein. The table lists roughly 38,000 distinct CDR3 sequences, about 77% of them singletons. What was sequenced was sorted CD4+, CD8+, or CD8+CD57+ T cells (not recorded which) from PBMCs. The receptors were gathered from a human donor in good health, serving as a control.

For the CDR3, the DNA is TGTGCCAGCAGCTTAGGAACTAGCGGGAGGGGAGAGACCCAGTACTTC. As protein: CASSLGTSGRGETQYF. The rearrangement uses TRBV7-7 and TRBJ2-5, with 13 bases identical to TRBD2. The CDR3 sequence is 16 residues long. The V segment lost 1 base and the J segment 4 bases; nucleotides outside the gene matches: 3. Germline CDR1 reads SSHAT; CDR2 reads FNYEAQ (reference sequence).

The chain recombines TRBV11-2 with TRBJ1-1; 11 bases agree with TRBD1. CDR3 size: 16 residues. V was clipped by 4 bases and J by 1 base; unmatched bases: 5. From germline, CDR1 is SGHAT and CDR2 FQNNGV. The CDR3 is CASSSRTGGENTEAFF. The CDR3 nucleotides read TGTGCCAGCAGCTCAAGGACAGGGGGCGAGAACACTGAAGCTTTCTTT.

The rearrangement joins TRBV25-1 to TRBJ2-3; TRBD1 or TRBD2 may be the D gene (5 bases each). There are 14 residues in the CDR3. The germline V and J ends were trimmed by 2 bases and 3 bases, with 9 bases remaining between them. Per the germline V gene, CDR1 is MGHDK and CDR2 is SYGVNS. The CDR3: CASSEPGPTDTQYF. CDR3 sequence (DNA): TGTGCCAGCAGTGAACCGGGGCCAACAGATACGCAGTATTTT.

The chain joins TRBV2 to TRBJ1-1; 8 bases are a match to TRBD1. Looked up from germline, CDR1 is SNHLY and CDR2 is FYNNEI. This CDR3 has 14 residues. Trimming cost V 1 base and J 4 bases; bases outside gene matches: 2. Here the CDR3 reads CASSEVTGGTEAFF. CDR3 nucleotide sequence: TGTGCCAGCAGTGAAGTAACAGGGGGCACTGAAGCTTTCTTT.

This clonotype was counted a few times. The chain uses TRBV10-3 and TRBJ2-1, with a weak D call TRBD2 (5 bases). Trimming took off 8 bases at V and 5 bases at J, with 10 bases between the two ends. Germline CDR1 reads ENHRY; CDR2 reads SYGVKD. The CDR3 spans 12 residues. The CDR3 DNA is TGTGCCATCGAACGGGGAGACAATGAGCAGTTCTTC. Encoded protein: CAIERGDNEQFF.

The V gene is TRBV29-1, the J gene TRBJ2-7; D is tentatively TRBD1 or TRBD2 (5 bases each). V lost 7 bases to trimming and J lost 0 bases, with 10 bases between them. Germline V CDR1 and CDR2: SQVTM, ANQGSEA. This CDR3 spans 12 amino acids. The CDR3 region has the DNA TGCAGCGCGGAGAGGGGCTCCTACGAGCAGTACTTC. This sequence encodes CSAERGSYEQYF.

The chain links TRBV19 to TRBJ1-5; D might be TRBD1 (6 bases). The V gene's germline CDR1 is LNHDA and CDR2 SQIVND (reference sequence). This CDR3 region has 16 residues. V lost 2 bases and J 3 bases, leaving 14 bases between the germline ends. The CDR3 region is CASSIRGRGTNQPQHF. The CDR3 DNA reads TGTGCCAGTAGTATAAGGGGAAGGGGGACCAATCAGCCCCAGCATTTT.

This chain uses TRBV10-3 with TRBJ1-1; D ambiguous. This CDR3 has 14 amino acids. V was cut by 1 base and J by 1 base, with 7 bases left in between. Germline V lookup: CDR1 ENHRY, CDR2 SYGVKD. The CDR3 loop reads CAISELEGNTEAFF. CDR3 DNA sequence: TGTGCCATCAGTGAGTTAGAGGGGAACACTGAAGCTTTCTTT.

The count of this clonotype is one. This chain connects TRBV20-1 to TRBJ1-6; tentatively, D is TRBD1 (5 bases). This CDR3 has 15 amino acids. With 1 base removed from V and 7 bases from J, the gap between germline ends came to 14 bases. Germline V gene data show CDR1 as DFQATT and CDR2 as SNEGSKA (reference sequence). CDR3 DNA sequence: TGCAGTGCTAGAGGCCAAGGAGGGGAGAATTCACCCCTCCACTTT. The encoded protein is CSARGQGGENSPLHF.

The chain carries TRBV27 and TRBJ2-7; D is unresolved. CDR1 is MNHEY and CDR2 is SMNVEV in the germline V gene (reference sequence). CDR3 length: 13 residues. Trimming left V 2 bases short and J 3 bases short, with 8 bases between. CDR3 DNA sequence: TGTGCCAGCAGTTTAAGGAGAAGCTACGAGCAGTACTTC. Translated, it gives CASSLRRSYEQYF.

The chain uses TRBV12-3 or TRBV12-4 and TRBJ2-3, with 11 bases lining up with TRBD2. The CDR3 totals 15 residues. V lost 7 bases to trimming and J lost 2 bases; unmatched junction nucleotides: 5. CDR3 amino acids: CASTLSGGATDTQYF. Written as DNA, the CDR3 is TGTGCCAGCACCCTTAGCGGGGGGGCCACAGATACGCAGTATTTT.

This clonotype was recorded a few times. The chain joins TRBV20-1 to TRBJ2-7; 8 bases fit TRBD2. This CDR3 spans 16 amino acids. The ends lost 0 bases at V and 3 bases at J; junction bases unmatched: 10. Looked up from germline, CDR1 is DFQATT and CDR2 is SNEGSKA (reference sequence). CDR3 amino acids: CSARDRIRGGDYEQYF. CDR3 bases: TGCAGTGCTAGAGATCGCATCCGGGGGGGCGACTACGAGCAGTACTTC.

This sequence joins TRBV19 and TRBJ1-1; D remains ambiguous. This CDR3 is built from 12 residues. V lost 7 bases and J 4 bases, leaving 10 bases between the germline ends. Germline V gene lookup returns CDR1 LNHDA and CDR2 SQIVND (reference sequence). In nucleotides, the CDR3 is TGTGCCAGTATAAATCCCTCCACTGAAGCTTTCTTT. Translated, it gives CASINPSTEAFF.

The sample holds a few counts of this clonotype. The gene calls are TRBV10-3 and TRBJ1-2; D is undetermined. The V gene's germline CDR1 is ENHRY and CDR2 SYGVKD. This CDR3 contains 15 residues. V gave up 0 bases and J gave up 7 bases, with 15 bases separating them. This CDR3 reads CAISESDGRGGGYTF. The CDR3 DNA is TGTGCCATCAGTGAGTCAGACGGACGGGGAGGTGGCTACACCTTC.

CDR3 sequence: CSASGQLNEQFF. The CDR3 nucleotides read TGCAGTGCTAGCGGGCAGCTAAATGAGCAGTTCTTC. The chain is built from TRBV20-1 and TRBJ2-1, with D unclear. The germline V gene has CDR1 DFQATT and CDR2 SNEGSKA (reference sequence). This CDR3 has 12 amino acids. Deletions cut 3 bases from V and 7 bases from J, with 10 bases between.